Reported below is one T cell receptor (beta chain). Source study methods: Using reference gene primer amplification, nucleated cell counts were estimated. The data were produced by immunoSEQ multiplex PCR, yet TCRdb's version contains in-frame clones alone and is incomplete. The D gene and trimming were derived from the DNA, and the V and J assignments and clone size from that table. The sample lists 15,000 to 20,000 clones, 70% to 90% occurring once. This specimen comes from a study of blood T cell repertoires in COVID-19. Study-wide context: Samples representing acute and convalescent COVID-19 were sourced from the United States, Italy and Spain. Nucleic acid was either cDNA or gDNA, and it came from T cells, B-cell-depleted T cells, or PBMCs.

Germline assignment: CDR1 LGHDT and CDR2 YNNKEL (reference sequence). The CDR3 has 17 amino acids. V trimming: 1 base; J trimming: 4 bases; junction bases outside the gene matches: 7. This TCR came from a human donor with active COVID-19. The donor label of this sample is uncertain. The material sequenced was peripheral blood. This chain connects TRBV3-1 (or the pseudogene TRBV3-2) to TRBJ2-2; 9 positions match TRBD2. As DNA, the CDR3 is TGTGCCAGCAGCCAAGTTTATGGCGGGGGGGTCACCGGGGAGCTGTTTTTT. The encoded protein is CASSQVYGGGVTGELFF.